Below, one T cell receptor beta chain is given with its context. What it binds is not known. The time point is: patch test 1, 2 weeks after DPC sensitization. The treatment denotes: therapeutic diphenylcyclopropenone sensitization with weekly scalp DPC. The starting material, unfractionated whole blood, was used for total RNA extraction. The data were taken from a study of human T cells and chemical hapten exposure. For the study at large: Sensitization applied 2% DPC to around 2 cm by around 2 cm of upper inner arm skin.

Germline V lookup: CDR1 SEHNR, CDR2 FQNEAQ (reference sequence). The CDR3 loop spans 14 amino acids. V gave up 0 bases and J gave up 3 bases, with 8 bases separating them. In TCRdb, the RACE reads were re-called with MiXCR into one record per CDR3 protein. In the table there are around 120,000 distinct CDR3 sequences, roughly 13% of which are singletons. Study observations and caveats: Versus controls, expanded TCRs had significantly more large CDR3 similarity clusters.

This clonotype was sampled from a man aged 18 to 35 with alopecia areata. Some clones in this sample may be carry-over from other donors' samples. The chain uses TRBV7-9 and TRBJ1-1; D ambiguous. Source: whole blood, taken in connection with sensitization to the hapten diphenylcyclopropenone (DPC). The CDR3 protein is CASSLAGSHTEAFF. The DNA for the CDR3 is TGTGCCAGCAGCTTAGCGGGGTCACACACTGAAGCTTTCTTT.